This TCR beta chain originates from a study of Ad26.COV2.S vaccination and SARS-CoV-2 variants. Findings and caveats of the study: Reportedly, spike-specific CD8+ and CD4+ T cell responses achieved substantial breadth once vaccination had taken place. Breadth measured for non-spike TCRs was similar across vaccine and placebo recipients. From the TCR breadth and depth analyses, total T cell responses may have been underestimated.

V dropped 3 bases and J dropped 6 bases, with 14 bases sitting between them. Germline V gene data show CDR1 as MNHEY and CDR2 as SMNVEV (reference sequence). The CDR3 is made up of 14 amino acids. As to treatment: some 20 received Ad26.COV2.S at low or high dose, single or two shots; 5 received placebo; per-sample allocation not given. The investigators took samples on day 63 after the first vaccine or placebo injection. In the case of this clone: No antigen is known for it.

TCRdb keeps only in-frame clones here, not all; method: immunoSEQ multiplex PCR. Of around 450,000 clones in the sample, roughly 89% were seen once. The chain is built from TRBV27 and TRBJ1-1, with D possibly TRBD1 on 5 matching bases. This clonotype originated in a person between 18 and 59 years old who received the Ad26.COV2.S COVID-19 vaccine or a placebo. The sequencing used peripheral blood, collected in a trial of Ad26.COV2.S vaccine versus placebo. CDR3 nucleotides: TGTGCCAGCAGTTTTAGGGTGCGGGGCGCTGAAGCTTTCTTT. It translates to CASSFRVRGAEAFF.